One and the same sample provided the 8 T cell receptor beta chains below, sequenced in a study of beta chain features in type 1 diabetes. Antigen specificity for these receptors is unknown. Study observations and caveats: TCRB CDR3s from Type 1 diabetes patients were moderately but significantly shorter in all four CD4+ subsets.

The entirety of the isolated RNA underwent reverse transcription, so expressed TCRB transcripts were sequenced. Profiled with immunoSEQ multiplex PCR; TCRdb holds only in-frame clones, not every one. The table includes around 340,000 clones, approximately 9.7% detected once. Sequenced sample: central memory CD4+ T cells from blood. Receptor source: a man aged 25 to 40 with type 1 diabetes.

This clone has only a few counts. The V gene is TRBV7-2, the J gene TRBJ2-2; 8 nucleotides agree with TRBD1. Germline trimming cut 6 bases from V and 6 bases from J; bases unmatched to any gene: 6. The CDR3 extends over 14 amino acids. Germline lookup yields CDR1 SGHTA and CDR2 FQGNSA. CDR3 nucleotides: TGTGCCAGCAGATCGGACAGGGACGCCGGGGAGCTGTTTTTT. Protein: CASRSDRDAGELFF.

This sequence joins TRBV5-1 and TRBJ2-5; D may be TRBD2 (5 bases). This CDR3 spans 14 amino acids. V gave up 4 bases and J gave up 7 bases, with 17 bases separating them. Germline V lookup: CDR1 SGHRS, CDR2 YFSETQ. The CDR3 here is CASSPTELRGTQYF. The CDR3 DNA is TGCGCCAGCAGCCCGACGGAACTCCGGGGGACCCAGTACTTC.

This clone was observed a few times. This chain joins TRBV30 and TRBJ1-5, with D perhaps matching TRBD1 (6 bases). The germline V and J ends were trimmed by 0 bases and 1 base, with 10 bases remaining between them. CDR3 length equals 15 residues. CDR1 and CDR2 (germline): GTSNPN, SVGIG (reference sequence). The CDR3 reads CAWSVSGTSNQPQHF. The DNA of the CDR3 is TGTGCCTGGAGTGTATCCGGGACAAGCAATCAGCCCCAGCATTTT. Full variable domain (rest looked up from reference TRBV30 and TRBJ1-5): SQTIHQWPATLVQPVGSPLSLECTVEGTSNPNLYWYRQAAGRGLQLLFYSVGIGQISSEVPQNLSASRPQDRQFILSSKKLLLSDSGFYLCAWSVSGTSNQPQHFGDGTRLSIL.

This clone turned up a few times. The V and J genes are TRBV7-2 and TRBJ2-2; no clear D. CDR3 size: 13 residues. Per the germline V gene, CDR1 is SGHTA and CDR2 is FQGNSA. V shed 1 base and J shed 6 bases, with 6 bases lying between them. CDR3 coding DNA: TGTGCCAGCAGCTTAGGGGAACCCGGGGAGCTGTTTTTT. It is translated as CASSLGEPGELFF.

The rearrangement joins TRBV7-8 to TRBJ2-1; D is perhaps TRBD1 (5 bases). Germline-derived CDR1 and CDR2 are SGHVS and FQNEAQ. V lost 1 base to trimming and J lost 9 bases, with 10 bases between them. CDR3 length: 13 amino acids. As DNA, the CDR3 is TGTGCCAGCAGCTTAGAGGGGCTCGGTGAGCAGTTCTTC. Protein product: CASSLEGLGEQFF.

The CDR3 nucleotides are TGTGCCAGCAGCTCACAGGGGGCTGGGGAGACCCAGTACTTC. It codes for CASSSQGAGETQYF. The gene calls are TRBV7-2 and TRBJ2-5; TRBD1 matches at 9 bases. With V trimmed by 4 bases and J by 5 bases, 5 bases remained unmatched. This CDR3 contains 14 residues. CDR1 and CDR2 from the germline V gene are SGHTA and FQGNSA.

This rearrangement joins TRBV18 to TRBJ1-2; D possibly corresponds to TRBD1 (5 bases). This CDR3 spans 14 amino acids. Germline values: CDR1 KGHSH, CDR2 LQKENI. Trimming cost V 3 bases and J 3 bases, with 11 bases left between them. Written as DNA, the CDR3 is TGTGCCAGCTCACCTTACCAACAGGACTATGGCTACACCTTC. As protein: CASSPYQQDYGYTF.

A few counts support this clone. The V and J genes are TRBV28 and TRBJ1-5; TRBD1 matches at 8 bases. The ends lost 5 bases at V and 2 bases at J; junction bases unmatched: 2. The CDR3 totals 14 residues. Germline lookup yields CDR1 MDHEN and CDR2 SYDVKM. The CDR3 here is CASSQTGGNQPQHF. In DNA, the CDR3 is TGTGCCAGCAGTCAGACAGGGGGCAATCAGCCCCAGCATTTT.